The entry that follows covers one T cell receptor beta chain sequence. Its target is not known. Germline V gives CDR1 SGHNT, CDR2 YENEEA. V shed 9 bases and J 10 bases; nucleotides not matched to a gene: 11. The CDR3 loop spans 13 amino acids. Measured with immunoSEQ multiplex PCR; TCRdb has only the in-frame clones, and not every one. The sample lists 100,000 to 150,000 clones, over 75% occurring once. This sample is drawn from a study of T cell responses to AZD1222 COVID-19 vaccine. Study-wide results and caveats: Baseline serology detected seropositivity in only six AZD1222 recipients. Females made up more of the donors, who were largely white British, and clonal diversity may have come out too low.

The V and J genes are TRBV11-3 and TRBJ1-5; 8 nucleotides agree with TRBD1. The material was peripheral blood, obtained on day 0 of AZD1222 vaccination. This TCR was sampled from an adult in good health. CDR3 amino acids: CASGQGQSSPQHF. The CDR3 bases are TGTGCCAGTGGACAGGGTCAAAGCAGCCCCCAGCATTTT. Full variable domain (rest looked up from reference TRBV11-3 and TRBJ1-5): EAGVVQSPRYKIIEKKQPVAFWCNPISGHNTLYWYLQNLGQGPELLIRYENEEAVDDSQLPKDRFSAERLKGVDSTLKIQPAELGDSAVYLCASGQGQSSPQHFGDGTRLSIL.